Listed below are T cell receptor beta chains from one sample, sequenced in a study of blood T cell repertoires in COVID-19. Assay used: immunoSEQ multiplex PCR; TCRdb lists only in-frame clones, some missing. The sample consists of around 250,000 clones, more than 75% of them appearing once. Material for sequencing was peripheral blood. All receptors come from an elderly man with acute or convalescent COVID-19. CDR3s include the opening cysteine and the closing phenylalanine or tryptophan. D genes are given only for firm matches. Clone size, where shown, is once, few, many, or a class for clones that have expanded.

size,D,J,V,length,DNA,CDR3
NA,NA,TRBJ2-7,TRBV18,14,TGTGCCAGCTCACCACCGCTAGAACTCTACGAGCAGTACTTC,CASSPPLELYEQYF
NA,TRBD1,TRBJ1-2,TRBV5-6,17,TGTGCCAGCAGTACTTCCACTCCCTCAACAGGGGGCTATGGCTACACCTTC,CASSTSTPSTGGYGYTF
NA,TRBD2,TRBJ2-1,TRBV9,17,TGTGCCAGCAGCGCAACCCCAGGGACTAGCGGGGACAATGAGCAGTTCTTC,CASSATPGTSGDNEQFF
NA,NA,TRBJ2-5,TRBV7-3,14,TGTGCCAGCAGCTTAAGCGCAGGGATGGAGACCCAGTACTTC,CASSLSAGMETQYF
NA,TRBD1,TRBJ1-5,TRBV5-5,15,TGTGCCAGCAGCTTGTGGGGGACAGAGCAACAGCCCCAGCATTTT,CASSLWGTEQQPQHF
once,NA,TRBJ1-2,TRBV28,14,TGTGCCAGCAGTTTACGACAATATTCCTATGGCTACACCTTC,CASSLRQYSYGYTF
NA,TRBD1,TRBJ2-6,TRBV3-1/TRBV3-2,15,TGTGCCAGCAGCCGACAGGGCTCTGGGGCCAACGTCCTGACTTTC,CASSRQGSGANVLTF
NA,NA,TRBJ1-5,TRBV19,15,TGTGCCAGTAGTATCCCGGGGATAGGGAATCAGCCCCAGCATTTT,CASSIPGIGNQPQHF
NA,NA,TRBJ1-6,TRBV5-1,13,TGCGCCAGCAGCTTGACGGCGGATTCACCCCTCCACTTT,CASSLTADSPLHF
NA,NA,TRBJ2-3,TRBV6-5,13,TGTGCCAGCAGTTACAGGGGAACGCATACGCAGTATTTT,CASSYRGTHTQYF
few,NA,TRBJ1-5,TRBV6-2/TRBV6-3,20,TGTGCCAGCAGTTACTCGAGAATGAGGGACACCCGCCAAAGCAATCAGCCCCAGCATTTT,CASSYSRMRDTRQSNQPQHF
NA,TRBD1,TRBJ2-5,TRBV5-1,15,TGCGCCAGCAGCTTACCCCAGGGGGTAGTGGAGACCCAGTACTTC,CASSLPQGVVETQYF
NA,NA,TRBJ2-1,TRBV5-6,16,TGTGCCAGCAGCTTGGCCGGGGGGCTGGGTTACAATGAGCAGTTCTTC,CASSLAGGLGYNEQFF
NA,TRBD2,TRBJ2-3,TRBV11-2,16,TGTGCCAGCAGCTTAATAGCGGGAGGTAACACAGATACGCAGTATTTT,CASSLIAGGNTDTQYF
NA,NA,TRBJ1-5,TRBV6-6,15,TGTGCCAGCAGTTATGACGGACATAGCAATCAGCCCCAGCATTTT,CASSYDGHSNQPQHF
NA,NA,TRBJ2-1,TRBV28,16,TGTGCCAGCAGACGGACAGCCCAGAGCTCCTACAATGAGCAGTTCTTC,CASRRTAQSSYNEQFF
NA,NA,TRBJ2-2,TRBV4-1,14,TGCGCCAGTTCTTCCGCGAGGAACACCGGGGAGCTGTTTTTT,CASSSARNTGELFF
NA,NA,TRBJ1-3,TRBV5-1,16,TGCGCCAGCAGCTTGGGCGGGAGCGGGTCTGGAAACACCATATATTTT,CASSLGGSGSGNTIYF
NA,NA,TRBJ1-4,TRBV24-1,15,TGTGCCACCAGTAGGGGGGGCGGCACTAATGAAAAACTGTTTTTT,CATSRGGGTNEKLFF
NA,TRBD1,TRBJ1-1,TRBV27,17,TGTGCCAGCAGTTCTAGGACAGGGGGAGGATTGAACACTGAAGCTTTCTTT,CASSSRTGGGLNTEAFF
once,TRBD1,TRBJ1-2,TRBV6-5,15,TGTGCCAGCAGGCTACCGGGACAGCAAAGAACGGGCTACACCTTC,CASRLPGQQRTGYTF
NA,TRBD2,TRBJ2-7,TRBV10-2,14,TGCGCCAGCAGGGGTAGCGGGAGCAGATACGAGCAGTACTTC,CASRGSGSRYEQYF
few,TRBD2,TRBJ2-1,TRBV10-3,16,TGTGCCATCAGAAGGAGTCCGGGACTAGCAGACAGTGAGCAGTTCTTC,CAIRRSPGLADSEQFF
NA,NA,TRBJ1-5,TRBV4-2,16,TGTGCCAGCAGCCAAGAAACACATTCCCTGAATCAGCCCCAGCATTTT,CASSQETHSLNQPQHF
once,NA,TRBJ1-3,TRBV5-1,15,TGCGCCAGCAGCTTTCAGGGGACGGCTGGAAACACCATATATTTT,CASSFQGTAGNTIYF
NA,NA,TRBJ1-1,TRBV5-1,17,TGCGCCAGTAAAGACGAAATTACGGGGGTGGGGAACACTGAAGCTTTCTTT,CASKDEITGVGNTEAFF
NA,TRBD1,TRBJ1-3,TRBV28,14,TGTGCCAGCAGCTCAGGGGGCTCTGGAAACACCATATATTTT,CASSSGGSGNTIYF
once,NA,TRBJ1-5,TRBV2,14,TGTGCCAGCAGTTCGCAGAATCTCAATCAGCCCCAGCATTTT,CASSSQNLNQPQHF
NA,NA,TRBJ1-3,TRBV29-1,13,TGCAGCGTTGGTGGAGGATCTGGAAACACCATATATTTT,CSVGGGSGNTIYF
NA,NA,TRBJ1-5,TRBV7-8,15,TGTGCCAGCAAATTACAGGGCGATAGCAATCAGCCCCAGCATTTT,CASKLQGDSNQPQHF
NA,TRBD2,TRBJ2-1,TRBV5-1,16,TGCGCCAGCAGCTCGCCCGGGACTAGCGGGAGGGGTGAGCAGTTCTTC,CASSSPGTSGRGEQFF
NA,TRBD1,TRBJ1-5,TRBV4-1,14,TGCGCCAGCAGTTCCACAGGGGGTCATCAGCCCCAGCATTTT,CASSSTGGHQPQHF
NA,NA,TRBJ1-1,TRBV7-9,15,TGTGCCAGCAGCCACCTACAGGGTAGGTACACTGAAGCTTTCTTT,CASSHLQGRYTEAFF
once,NA,TRBJ2-7,TRBV7-9,15,TGTGCCAGCAGCTCTAACGCAGACCGGGCCTACGAGCAGTACTTC,CASSSNADRAYEQYF
NA,NA,TRBJ1-5,TRBV27,14,TGTGCCAGCAGTTCTGAAGGAAGGAGTCAGCCCCAGCATTTT,CASSSEGRSQPQHF